This TCR beta chain was captured by sequencing in a study of identifying expanded T cells in peripheral blood. Study-level results: Across healthy donors, higher total template counts meant significantly greater approximately two-week count variance. About 1.2 clones differed between technical replicates, versus about 15 and 19 over time.

With respect to this clone: The antigen remains undetermined.

Trimming took 7 bases from V and 4 from J; bases not matched to a gene: 15. There are 17 residues in the CDR3. Germline V gene data show CDR1 as LNHDA and CDR2 as SQIVND (reference sequence). Healthy donors had no documented immune events, such as infections, while sampled. Only in-frame clones appear in the TCRdb table, and some are missing; sequencing was by immunoSEQ multiplex PCR. Here the sample spans approximately 100,000 clones, roughly 91% being singletons. Sample: blood. The sequence was obtained from a person aged 18 to 75 in good health. This chain links TRBV19 with TRBJ1-3; 8 nucleotides agree with TRBD1. For the CDR3, the DNA is TGTGCCAGTACCGGGACGACAGGGGCGATTATGGGAAACACCATATATTTT. Encoded protein: CASTGTTGAIMGNTIYF.